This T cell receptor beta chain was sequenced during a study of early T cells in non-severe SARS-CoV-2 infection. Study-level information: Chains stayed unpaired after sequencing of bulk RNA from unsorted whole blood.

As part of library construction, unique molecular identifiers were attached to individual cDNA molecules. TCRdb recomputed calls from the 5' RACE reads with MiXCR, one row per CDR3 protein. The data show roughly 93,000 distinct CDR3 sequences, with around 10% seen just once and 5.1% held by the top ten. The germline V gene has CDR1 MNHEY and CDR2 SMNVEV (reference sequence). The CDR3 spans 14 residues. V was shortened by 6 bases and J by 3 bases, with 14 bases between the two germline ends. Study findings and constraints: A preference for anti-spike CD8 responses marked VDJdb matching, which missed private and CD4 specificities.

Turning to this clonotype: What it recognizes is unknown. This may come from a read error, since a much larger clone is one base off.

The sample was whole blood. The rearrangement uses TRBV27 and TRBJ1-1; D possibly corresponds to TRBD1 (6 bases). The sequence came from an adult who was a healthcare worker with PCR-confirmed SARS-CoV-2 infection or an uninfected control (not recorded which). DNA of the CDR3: TGTGCCAGCAGGTTAGACAGGAGTTACACTGAAGCTTTCTTT. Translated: CASRLDRSYTEAFF.